This T cell receptor (beta chain) emerged from a study of blood T cells in healthy people across ages. Each donor had 7.5 to 10 milliliters of peripheral blood drawn. Germline CDR1 and CDR2: LNHNV and YYDKDF (reference sequence). CDR3 length: 16 residues. The germline V and J ends were trimmed by 0 bases and 4 bases, with 15 bases remaining between them. Only one count was recorded for this clonotype. Antigen: not known. A J-beta primer mix and a sample-barcoded 5' primer were used in a second PCR of about 7 to 11 cycles. Using its own MiXCR run on the 5' RACE reads, TCRdb lists one record per CDR3 protein. Here the sample spans about 800,000 distinct CDR3 sequences, 58% being singletons. Regarding the study as a whole: Using unsorted PBMCs precluded a conclusive naive versus antigen-experienced comparison. Diversity of TCR beta per million T cells declined in a roughly linear way with age.

The receptor's source is a man under 40 in good health. The material sequenced was blood. The genes are TRBV15 and TRBJ1-2, with D tentatively TRBD1 (5 bases). The CDR3 nucleotides read TGTGCCACCAGCAGAGATCGCGGAGGTCAGGGCTATGGCTACACCTTC. Protein sequence: CATSRDRGGQGYGYTF.